The 29 T cell receptor beta chains below all came from one sample that was sequenced in a study of OX40 agonist ivuxolimab in advanced cancers. Data came from immunoSEQ multiplex PCR; TCRdb stores just in-frame clones and leaves some out. The repertoire holds about 52,000 clones, with approximately 88% as singletons. Sequenced material: CD4+ or CD8+ T cells sorted from blood, taken in a trial of the OX40 agonist ivuxolimab. The receptors were sampled from an adult with an advanced solid tumor such as melanoma, head and neck, liver or kidney cancer.

This rearrangement joins TRBV19 to TRBJ2-2; weak D call: TRBD2 (6 bases). From germline, CDR1 is LNHDA and CDR2 SQIVND (reference sequence). Trimming cost V 7 bases and J 0 bases, with 12 bases left between them. This CDR3 has 15 amino acids. The CDR3 protein is CASTRDFANTGELFF. The CDR3 bases are TGTGCCAGTACTCGGGACTTCGCGAACACCGGGGAGCTGTTTTTT.

V is TRBV4-2 and J is TRBJ2-2; TRBD2 agrees at 12 bases. V was clipped by 2 bases and J by 8 bases; unmatched bases: 9. The CDR3 runs to 17 residues. CDR1 is LGHNA, CDR2 YNFKEQ, per germline. CDR3 loop: CASSQNRLAGDPGELFF. In nucleotides, the CDR3 is TGTGCCAGCAGCCAAAATCGACTAGCGGGAGACCCAGGGGAGCTGTTTTTT.

The J gene is TRBJ1-2, the V gene TRBV5-1; D might be TRBD1 (5 bases). The germline CDR1 and CDR2 sequences are SGHRS and YFSETQ. Trimming removed 0 bases from V and 5 bases from J, with 8 bases in between. This CDR3 region has 13 residues. DNA for the CDR3: TGCGCCAGCAGCTTGGAAGGGGCTTATGGCTACACCTTC. Translated, it gives CASSLEGAYGYTF.

This chain joins TRBV7-6 and TRBJ1-1; maybe TRBD1 (5 bases). This CDR3 region has 13 residues. V shed 2 bases and J shed 2 bases, with 6 bases lying between them. Germline assignment: CDR1 SGHVS and CDR2 FNYEAQ. The CDR3 sequence: CASSLQGNTEAFF. CDR3 DNA: TGTGCCAGCAGCTTACAGGGAAACACTGAAGCTTTCTTT. The full variable domain, completed using reference TRBV7-6 and TRBJ1-1, is GAGVSQSPRYKVTKRGQDVALRCDPISGHVSLYWYRQALGQGPEFLTYFNYEAQQDKSGLPNDRFSAERPEGSISTLTIQRTEQRDSAMYRCASSLQGNTEAFFGQGTRLTVV.

This chain uses TRBV6-1 with TRBJ2-2; D uncertain. CDR3 length: 13 residues. V lost 3 bases and J lost 0, with 2 bases in between. The germline V gene has CDR1 MNHNS and CDR2 SASEGT. This CDR3 reads CASSDTNTGELFF. CDR3 DNA sequence: TGTGCCAGCAGTGATACGAACACCGGGGAGCTGTTTTTT.

This clone came up once. The rearrangement uses TRBV2 and TRBJ2-7, with D perhaps matching TRBD2 (6 bases). There are 14 residues in the CDR3. Trimming cost V 7 bases and J 0 bases, with 13 bases left between them. CDR1 SNHLY and CDR2 FYNNEI come from the germline V gene. The CDR3 loop reads CASNSAGSSYEQYV. The CDR3 region has the DNA TGTGCCAGCAACTCAGCCGGGAGCTCCTACGAGCAGTACGTC.

The rearrangement joins TRBV19 to TRBJ1-1; D is uncertain. The V gene lost 9 bases and the J gene lost 5 bases, with 13 bases spanning the gap. The germline CDR1 and CDR2 sequences are LNHDA and SQIVND (reference sequence). This CDR3 contains 12 residues. The CDR3 region is CASSGDGTEAFF. Written as DNA, the CDR3 is TGTGCCAGCAGCGGGGATGGGACTGAAGCTTTCTTT.

The rearrangement links TRBV7-2 to TRBJ2-7; 11 bases map to TRBD1. Trimming removed 10 bases from V and 2 bases from J; junction bases left unmatched: 4. Germline values: CDR1 SGHTA, CDR2 FQGNSA. This CDR3 is built from 13 residues. The CDR3 DNA reads as TGTGCCACGCAGGGACAGGGGGCCTACGAGCAGTACTTC. This encodes CATQGQGAYEQYF.

The chain combines TRBV13 with TRBJ2-1, with 16 positions matching TRBD2. Trimming cost V 5 bases and J 0 bases; bases outside gene matches: 16. Germline V lookup: CDR1 PRHDT, CDR2 FYEKMQ (reference sequence). This CDR3 has 22 amino acids. This CDR3 reads CASSPIGVWGLAGGSSYNEQFF. Written as DNA, the CDR3 is TGTGCCAGCAGCCCTATCGGGGTCTGGGGACTAGCGGGAGGGAGCTCCTACAATGAGCAGTTCTTC. Based on the CDR3 plus reference TRBV13 and TRBJ2-1, the full variable domain is AAGVIQSPRHLIKEKRETATLKCYPIPRHDTVYWYQQGPGQDPQFLISFYEKMQSDKGSIPDRFSAQQFSDYHSELNMSSLELGDSALYFCASSPIGVWGLAGGSSYNEQFFGPGTRLTVL.

The chain carries TRBV27 and TRBJ2-7, with D tentatively TRBD2 (6 bases). V lost 9 bases and J lost 3, with 12 bases in between. The CDR3 has 12 residues. Germline CDR1 and CDR2: MNHEY and SMNVEV (reference sequence). The CDR3 loop reads CARYGGIYEQYF. CDR3 coding DNA: TGTGCCAGGTACGGCGGGATCTACGAGCAGTACTTC.

The V call is TRBV5-1, the J call TRBJ2-5; D uncertain. The CDR3 sequence is 14 residues long. The germline V and J ends were trimmed by 0 bases and 2 bases, with 8 bases remaining between them. Germline V gene sequence: CDR1 SGHRS, CDR2 YFSETQ. This CDR3 reads CASSLVTDQETQYF. In DNA form, the CDR3 reads TGCGCCAGCAGCTTGGTGACCGATCAAGAGACCCAGTACTTC.

CDR3 nucleotides: TGCGCCAGCAGCCAAGCCCCTAGCGGGGGACGGGAGACCCAGTACTTC. Protein product: CASSQAPSGGRETQYF. J is TRBJ2-5 and V is TRBV4-1; 10 nucleotides agree with TRBD2. Germline loops: CDR1 MGHRA, CDR2 YSYEKL. The CDR3 has 16 amino acids. V trimming: 1 base; J trimming: 5 bases; junction bases outside the gene matches: 7.

This chain joins TRBV15 and TRBJ1-2; 10 nucleotides match TRBD1. CDR3 length: 16 residues. Germline CDR1 LNHNV, CDR2 YYDKDF (reference sequence). Trimming took 5 bases from V and 3 from J; bases not matched to a gene: 9. DNA of the CDR3: TGTGCCACCAGCCGTGACAGGGGGCGGAATTACTATGGCTACACCTTC. Amino acid sequence: CATSRDRGRNYYGYTF.

The chain joins TRBV27 to TRBJ1-1; no definite D call. The V end was cut by 6 bases, the J end by 2 bases, with 10 bases between. The CDR3 is 13 residues long. Germline assignment: CDR1 MNHEY and CDR2 SMNVEV (reference sequence). CDR3 bases: TGTGCCAGCAGCCCAGGCACAAACACTGAAGCTTTCTTT. It yields the protein CASSPGTNTEAFF.

This clone was seen once. V usage is TRBV11-2 and J usage is TRBJ2-3; 9 bases line up with TRBD1. The CDR3 loop spans 16 amino acids. The V segment lost 5 bases and the J segment 2 bases; nucleotides outside the gene matches: 8. Germline values: CDR1 SGHAT, CDR2 FQNNGV. In nucleotides, the CDR3 is TGTGCCAGCAGCCCGTACAGGGGGCGAAACACAGATACGCAGTATTTT. Protein sequence: CASSPYRGRNTDTQYF.

The chain is built from TRBV18 and TRBJ2-6; a possible D gene is TRBD2 (5 bases). V shed 2 bases and J shed 0 bases, with 8 bases lying between them. Germline V CDR1 and CDR2: KGHSH, LQKENI. The CDR3 has 16 amino acids. The CDR3 region has the DNA TGTGCCAGCTCACCAGGAGGTGCCTCTGGGGCCAACGTCCTGACTTTC. This sequence encodes CASSPGGASGANVLTF.

Remarks on this clone: The same CDR3 is also encoded by other DNA sequences in this sample. The gene calls are TRBV2 and TRBJ2-1, with TRBD2 matching 8 bases. V lost 7 bases and J lost 2; bases outside the gene matches: 4. Germline CDR1 reads SNHLY; CDR2 reads FYNNEI. The CDR3 runs to 14 residues. CDR3 region: CASKPGLAYNEQFF. The CDR3 coding sequence is TGTGCCAGCAAGCCGGGACTAGCCTACAATGAGCAGTTCTTC. Complete variable domain (other parts from reference TRBV2 and TRBJ2-1): EPEVTQTPSHQVTQMGQEVILRCVPISNHLYFYWYRQILGQKVEFLVSFYNNEISEKSEIFDDQFSVERPDGSNFTLKIRSTKLEDSAMYFCASKPGLAYNEQFFGPGTRLTVL.

The gene calls are TRBV20-1 and TRBJ2-3, with D hard to call. Germline CDR1 reads DFQATT; CDR2 reads SNEGSKA (reference sequence). This CDR3 has 11 amino acids. The V end lost 6 bases, the J end lost 6 bases, and 10 bases lay between the germline ends. In DNA form, the CDR3 reads TGCAGTGCCACCCCTCGGGATACGCAGTATTTT. Translating gives CSATPRDTQYF.

The genes are TRBV27 and TRBJ2-7; 9 bases are a match to TRBD1. Per the germline V gene, CDR1 is MNHEY and CDR2 is SMNVEV (reference sequence). Trimming at V came to 3 bases and at J to 2 bases, leaving 5 bases not matched to a gene. The CDR3 sequence is 15 residues long. CDR3 residues: CASSLGTGQAYEQYF. CDR3 nucleotides: TGTGCCAGCAGTTTGGGGACAGGGCAGGCCTACGAGCAGTACTTC.

V usage is TRBV5-1 and J usage is TRBJ2-3; D is uncertain. The CDR3 has 17 amino acids. V dropped 3 bases and J dropped 0 bases, with 17 bases sitting between them. Germline lookup yields CDR1 SGHRS and CDR2 YFSETQ. The DNA of the CDR3 is TGCGCCAGCAGCTCCCTACAACACCAAATCAGCACAGATACGCAGTATTTT. Protein sequence: CASSSLQHQISTDTQYF.

V usage is TRBV27 and J usage is TRBJ2-3; no firm D call. The CDR3 runs to 13 residues. Germline values: CDR1 MNHEY, CDR2 SMNVEV (reference sequence). The V gene lost 6 bases and the J gene lost 0 bases, with 7 bases spanning the gap. CDR3 amino acids: CASRMGSTDTQYF. DNA of the CDR3: TGTGCCAGCAGGATGGGTAGCACAGATACGCAGTATTTT.

The chain joins TRBV5-1 to TRBJ1-5; D is perhaps TRBD1 (6 bases). CDR3 length equals 14 residues. Germline-derived CDR1 and CDR2 are SGHRS and YFSETQ. Deletions cut 1 base from V and 4 bases from J, with 9 bases between. CDR3 in amino acids: CASSLTGLNQPQHF. The CDR3 DNA reads TGCGCCAGCAGCTTGACAGGGCTTAATCAGCCCCAGCATTTT.

The J gene is TRBJ1-1, the V gene TRBV5-1; unclear D gene. With 4 bases removed from V and 1 base from J, the gap between germline ends came to 14 bases. The CDR3 is 15 residues long. Per germline, CDR1 SGHRS and CDR2 YFSETQ. The CDR3: CASSQGDGPNTEAFF. For the CDR3, the DNA is TGCGCCAGCAGCCAAGGAGACGGGCCGAACACTGAAGCTTTCTTT.

This clone turned up a few times. The chain joins TRBV5-1 to TRBJ2-7; no definite D call. Trimming removed 4 bases from V and 6 bases from J, with 17 bases in between. Per germline, CDR1 SGHRS and CDR2 YFSETQ. The CDR3 extends over 14 amino acids. The CDR3 DNA reads as TGCGCCAGCAGCCTCCTTTTAGGGATGGGCGAGCAGTACGTC. Protein sequence: CASSLLLGMGEQYV.

V and J are TRBV30 and TRBJ2-1; 7 nucleotides line up with TRBD1. Germline V gene data show CDR1 as GTSNPN and CDR2 as SVGIG (reference sequence). V was clipped by 2 bases and J by 5 bases; unmatched bases: 6. The CDR3 length is 14 residues. Here the CDR3 DNA reads TGTGCCTGGAGTACGGGGACAGCTAACAATGAGCAGTTCTTC. It encodes CAWSTGTANNEQFF.

CDR3 residues: CASSLGGKSYNEQFF. CDR3 nucleotide sequence: TGCGCCAGCAGCTTGGGTGGCAAATCCTACAATGAGCAGTTCTTC. This chain uses TRBV5-1 with TRBJ2-1; unclear D gene. CDR3 size: 15 residues. Germline loops: CDR1 SGHRS, CDR2 YFSETQ. Deletions cut 0 bases from V and 1 base from J, with 8 bases between.

This clone has just a few counts. The gene calls are TRBV6-1 and TRBJ1-6, with D possibly being TRBD1 (5 bases). Germline V CDR1 and CDR2: MNHNS, SASEGT. Trimming removed 8 bases from V and 9 bases from J, with 14 bases in between. CDR3 size: 13 residues. This CDR3 reads CASVDQGPSPLHF. The CDR3 nucleotides read TGTGCCAGCGTGGATCAGGGCCCTTCACCCCTCCACTTT.

The chain couples TRBV5-1 to TRBJ1-1, with a tentative D call TRBD1 (5 bases). Trimming shortened V by 2 bases and J by 3 bases, and 11 bases separated the two germline ends. Germline V gene sequence: CDR1 SGHRS, CDR2 YFSETQ. The length of the CDR3 is 14 residues. The chain's CDR3 is CASSFGGSDTEAFF. The CDR3 DNA is TGCGCCAGCAGCTTTGGGGGGTCGGACACTGAAGCTTTCTTT.

V usage is TRBV5-1 and J usage is TRBJ2-4, with D perhaps being TRBD1 or TRBD2 (5 bases each). The V end was cut by 4 bases, the J end by 8 bases, with 22 bases between. Germline CDR1 SGHRS, CDR2 YFSETQ. This CDR3 spans 16 amino acids. CDR3: CASSPGTQSQMDIQYF. The CDR3 DNA reads TGCGCCAGCAGCCCAGGGACCCAGTCGCAGATGGACATTCAGTACTTC.